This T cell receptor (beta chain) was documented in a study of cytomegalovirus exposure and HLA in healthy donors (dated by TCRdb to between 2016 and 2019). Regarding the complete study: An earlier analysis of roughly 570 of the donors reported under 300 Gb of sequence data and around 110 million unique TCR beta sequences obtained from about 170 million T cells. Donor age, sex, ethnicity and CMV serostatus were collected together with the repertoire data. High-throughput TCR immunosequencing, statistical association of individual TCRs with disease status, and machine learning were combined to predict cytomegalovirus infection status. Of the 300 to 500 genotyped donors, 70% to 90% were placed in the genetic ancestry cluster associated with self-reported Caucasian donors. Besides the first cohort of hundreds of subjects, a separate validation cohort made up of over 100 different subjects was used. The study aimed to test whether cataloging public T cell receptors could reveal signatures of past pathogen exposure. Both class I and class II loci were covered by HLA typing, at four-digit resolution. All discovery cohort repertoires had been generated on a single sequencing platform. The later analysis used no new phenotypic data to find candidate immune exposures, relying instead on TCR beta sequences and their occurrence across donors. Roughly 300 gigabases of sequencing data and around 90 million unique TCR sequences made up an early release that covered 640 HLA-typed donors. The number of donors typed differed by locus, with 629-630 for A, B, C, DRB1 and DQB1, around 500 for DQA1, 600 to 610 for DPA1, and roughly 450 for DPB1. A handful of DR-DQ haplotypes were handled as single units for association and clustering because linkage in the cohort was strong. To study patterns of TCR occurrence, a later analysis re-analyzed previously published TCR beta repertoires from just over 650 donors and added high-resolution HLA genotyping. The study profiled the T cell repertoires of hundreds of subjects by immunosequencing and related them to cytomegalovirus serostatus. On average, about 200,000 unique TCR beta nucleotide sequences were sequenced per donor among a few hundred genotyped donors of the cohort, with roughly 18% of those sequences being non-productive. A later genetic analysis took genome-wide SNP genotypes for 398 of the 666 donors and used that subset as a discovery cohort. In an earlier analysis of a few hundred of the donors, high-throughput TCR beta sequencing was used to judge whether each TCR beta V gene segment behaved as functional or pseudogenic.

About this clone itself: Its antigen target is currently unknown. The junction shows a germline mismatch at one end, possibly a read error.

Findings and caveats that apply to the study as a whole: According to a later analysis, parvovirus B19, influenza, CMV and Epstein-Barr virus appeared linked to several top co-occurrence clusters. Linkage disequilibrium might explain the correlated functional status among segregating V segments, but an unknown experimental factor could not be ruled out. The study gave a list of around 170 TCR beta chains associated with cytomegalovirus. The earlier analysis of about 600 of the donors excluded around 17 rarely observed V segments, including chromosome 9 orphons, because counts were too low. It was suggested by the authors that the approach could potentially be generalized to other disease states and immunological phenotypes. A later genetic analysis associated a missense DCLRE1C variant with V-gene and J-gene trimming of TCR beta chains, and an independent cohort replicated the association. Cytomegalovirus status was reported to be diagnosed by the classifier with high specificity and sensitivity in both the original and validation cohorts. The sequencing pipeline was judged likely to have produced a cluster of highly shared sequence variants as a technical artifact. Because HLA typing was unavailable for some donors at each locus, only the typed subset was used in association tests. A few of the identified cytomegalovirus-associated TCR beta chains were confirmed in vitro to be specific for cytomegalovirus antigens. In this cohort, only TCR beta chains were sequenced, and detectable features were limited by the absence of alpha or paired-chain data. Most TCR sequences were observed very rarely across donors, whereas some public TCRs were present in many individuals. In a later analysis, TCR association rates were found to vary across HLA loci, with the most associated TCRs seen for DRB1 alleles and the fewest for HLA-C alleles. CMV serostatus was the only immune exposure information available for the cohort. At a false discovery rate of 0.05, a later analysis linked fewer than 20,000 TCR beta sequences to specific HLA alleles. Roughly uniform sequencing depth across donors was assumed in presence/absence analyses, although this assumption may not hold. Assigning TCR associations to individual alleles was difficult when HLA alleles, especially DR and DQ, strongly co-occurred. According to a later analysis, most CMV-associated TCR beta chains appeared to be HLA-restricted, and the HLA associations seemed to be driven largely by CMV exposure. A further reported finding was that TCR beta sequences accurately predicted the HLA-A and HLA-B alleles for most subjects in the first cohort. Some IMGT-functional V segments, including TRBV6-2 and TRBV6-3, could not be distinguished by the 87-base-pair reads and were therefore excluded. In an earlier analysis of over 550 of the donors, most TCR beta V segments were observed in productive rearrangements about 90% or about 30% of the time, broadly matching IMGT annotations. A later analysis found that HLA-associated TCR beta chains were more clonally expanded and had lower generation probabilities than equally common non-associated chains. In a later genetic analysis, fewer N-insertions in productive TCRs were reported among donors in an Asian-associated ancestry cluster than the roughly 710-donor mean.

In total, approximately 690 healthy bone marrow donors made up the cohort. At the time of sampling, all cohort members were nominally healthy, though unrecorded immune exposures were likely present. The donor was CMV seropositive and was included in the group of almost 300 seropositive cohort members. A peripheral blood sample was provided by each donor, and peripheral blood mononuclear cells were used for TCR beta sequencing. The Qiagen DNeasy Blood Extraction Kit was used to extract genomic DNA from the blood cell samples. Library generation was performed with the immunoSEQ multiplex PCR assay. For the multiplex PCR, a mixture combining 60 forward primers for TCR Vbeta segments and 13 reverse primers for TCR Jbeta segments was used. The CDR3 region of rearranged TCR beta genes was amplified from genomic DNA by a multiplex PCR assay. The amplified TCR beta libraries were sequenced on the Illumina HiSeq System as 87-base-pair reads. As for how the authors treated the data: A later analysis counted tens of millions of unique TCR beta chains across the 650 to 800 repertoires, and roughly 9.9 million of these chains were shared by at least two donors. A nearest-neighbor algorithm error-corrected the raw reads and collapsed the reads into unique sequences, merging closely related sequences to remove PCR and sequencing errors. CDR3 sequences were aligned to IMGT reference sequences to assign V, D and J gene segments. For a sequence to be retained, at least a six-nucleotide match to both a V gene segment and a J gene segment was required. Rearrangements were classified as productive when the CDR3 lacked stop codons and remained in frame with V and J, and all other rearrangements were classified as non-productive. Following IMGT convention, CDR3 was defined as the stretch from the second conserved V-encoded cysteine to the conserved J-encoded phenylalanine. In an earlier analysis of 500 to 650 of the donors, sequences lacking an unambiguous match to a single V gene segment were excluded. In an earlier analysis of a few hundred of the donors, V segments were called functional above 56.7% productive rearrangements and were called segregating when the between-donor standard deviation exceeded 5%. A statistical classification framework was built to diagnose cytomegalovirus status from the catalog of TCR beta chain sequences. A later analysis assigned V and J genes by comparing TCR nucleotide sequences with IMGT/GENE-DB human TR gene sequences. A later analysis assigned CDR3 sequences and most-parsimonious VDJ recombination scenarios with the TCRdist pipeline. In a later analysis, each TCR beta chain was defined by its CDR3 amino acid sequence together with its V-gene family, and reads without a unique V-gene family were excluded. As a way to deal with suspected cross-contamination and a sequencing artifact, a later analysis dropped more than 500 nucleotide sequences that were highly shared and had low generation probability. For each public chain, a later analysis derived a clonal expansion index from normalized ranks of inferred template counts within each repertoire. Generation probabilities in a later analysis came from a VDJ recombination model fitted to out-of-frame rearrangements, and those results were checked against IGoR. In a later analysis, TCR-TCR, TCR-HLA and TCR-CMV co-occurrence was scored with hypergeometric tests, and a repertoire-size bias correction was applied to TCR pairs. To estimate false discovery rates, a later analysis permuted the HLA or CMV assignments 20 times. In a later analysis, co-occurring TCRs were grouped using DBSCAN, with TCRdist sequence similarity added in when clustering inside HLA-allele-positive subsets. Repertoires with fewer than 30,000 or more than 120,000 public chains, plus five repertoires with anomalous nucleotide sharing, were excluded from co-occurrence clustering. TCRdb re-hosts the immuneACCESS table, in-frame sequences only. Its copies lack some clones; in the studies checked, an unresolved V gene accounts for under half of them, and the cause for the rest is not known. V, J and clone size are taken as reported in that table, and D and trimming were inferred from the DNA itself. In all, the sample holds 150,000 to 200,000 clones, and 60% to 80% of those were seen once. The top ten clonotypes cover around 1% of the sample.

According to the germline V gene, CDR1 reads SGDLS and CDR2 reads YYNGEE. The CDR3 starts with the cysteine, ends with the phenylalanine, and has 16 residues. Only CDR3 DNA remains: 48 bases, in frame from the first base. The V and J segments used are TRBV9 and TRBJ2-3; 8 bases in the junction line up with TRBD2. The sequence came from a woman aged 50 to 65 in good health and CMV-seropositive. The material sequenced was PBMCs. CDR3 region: CASTVEGGGTTDTQYF. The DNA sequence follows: TGTGCCAGCACCGTAGAGGGCGGGGGGACGACAGATACGCAGTATTTT.